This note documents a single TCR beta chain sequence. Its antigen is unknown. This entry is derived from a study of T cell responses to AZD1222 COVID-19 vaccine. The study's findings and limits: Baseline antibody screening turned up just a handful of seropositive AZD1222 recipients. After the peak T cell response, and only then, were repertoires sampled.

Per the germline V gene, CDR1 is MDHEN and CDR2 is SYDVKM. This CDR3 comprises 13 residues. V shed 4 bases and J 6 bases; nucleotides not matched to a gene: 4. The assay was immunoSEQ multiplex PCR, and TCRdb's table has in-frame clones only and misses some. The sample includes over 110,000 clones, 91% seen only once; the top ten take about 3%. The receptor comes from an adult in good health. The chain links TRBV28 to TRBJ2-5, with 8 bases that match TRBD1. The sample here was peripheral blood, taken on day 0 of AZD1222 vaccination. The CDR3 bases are TGTGCCAGCAGTTCCGACAGGGGAAAGACCCAGTACTTC. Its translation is CASSSDRGKTQYF.